This TCR beta chain derives from a study of a mutant IDH1 vaccine in newly diagnosed glioma. The wider study: Standard pretreatment was either radiotherapy, temozolomide, or, for most, radiochemotherapy with temozolomide.

Time point reported: week 11, during vaccination. Topical imiquimod accompanied each vaccine dose, which consisted of 300 ug of mutant IDH1 20-mer peptide. Donors had new WHO grade 3 or 4 IDH1-mutant, ATRX-lost astrocytomas. Of note for this clone: Its antigen remains unknown.

J lost 4 bases, V lost 1 base, and 5 bases had no gene match. The CDR3 runs 16 residues. The germline V gene has CDR1 SEHNR and CDR2 FQNEAQ (reference sequence). Repertoires were generated with immunoSEQ multiplex PCR, while TCRdb's copy carries only in-frame clones and drops some. The sample lists 55,000 to 65,000 clones, approximately 80% occurring once. The genes are TRBV7-9 and TRBJ2-3; 10 positions agree with TRBD2. This TCR was sampled from a man aged 45-60 years with glioma. The sequencing here drew on PBMCs, taken from a glioma patient whose treatment included an IDH1 peptide vaccine. The CDR3 nucleotides read TGTGCCAGCAGCTTAGATTCTAGCGGGAGCCCAGATACGCAGTATTTT. It specifies CASSLDSSGSPDTQYF.